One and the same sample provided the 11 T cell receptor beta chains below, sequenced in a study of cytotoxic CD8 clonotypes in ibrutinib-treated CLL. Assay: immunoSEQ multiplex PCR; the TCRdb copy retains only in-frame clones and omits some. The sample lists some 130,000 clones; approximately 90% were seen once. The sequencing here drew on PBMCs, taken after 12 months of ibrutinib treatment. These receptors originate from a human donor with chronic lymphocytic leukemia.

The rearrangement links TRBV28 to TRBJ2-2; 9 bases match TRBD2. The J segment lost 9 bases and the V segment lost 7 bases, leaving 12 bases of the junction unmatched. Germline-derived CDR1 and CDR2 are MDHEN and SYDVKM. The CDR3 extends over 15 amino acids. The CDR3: CASTQGLAQHRELFF. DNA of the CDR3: TGTGCCAGCACCCAGGGACTAGCACAGCACCGGGAGCTGTTTTTT.

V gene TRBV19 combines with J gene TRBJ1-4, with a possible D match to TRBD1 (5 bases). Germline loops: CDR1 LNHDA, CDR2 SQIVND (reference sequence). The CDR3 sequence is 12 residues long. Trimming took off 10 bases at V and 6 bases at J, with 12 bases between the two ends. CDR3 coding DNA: TGTGCCACACAGGAGGGGTATGAAAAACTGTTTTTT. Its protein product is CATQEGYEKLFF.

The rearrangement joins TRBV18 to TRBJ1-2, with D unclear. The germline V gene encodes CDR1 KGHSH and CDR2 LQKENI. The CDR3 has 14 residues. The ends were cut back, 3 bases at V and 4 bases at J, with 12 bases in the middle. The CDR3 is CASSPAPGSYGYTF. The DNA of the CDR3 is TGTGCCAGCTCACCGGCACCTGGCTCCTATGGCTACACCTTC. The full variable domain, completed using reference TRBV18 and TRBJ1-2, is NAGVMQNPRHLVRRRGQEARLRCSPMKGHSHVYWYRQLPEEGLKFMVYLQKENIIDESGMPKERFSAEFPKEGPSILRIQQVVRGDSAAYFCASSPAPGSYGYTFGSGTRLTVV.

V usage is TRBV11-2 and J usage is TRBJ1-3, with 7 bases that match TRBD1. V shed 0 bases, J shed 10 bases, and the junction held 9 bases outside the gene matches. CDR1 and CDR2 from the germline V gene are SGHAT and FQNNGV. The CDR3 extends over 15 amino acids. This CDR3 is CASSLDRQGGATIYF. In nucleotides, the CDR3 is TGTGCCAGCAGCTTAGATCGGCAGGGGGGAGCGACCATATATTTT.

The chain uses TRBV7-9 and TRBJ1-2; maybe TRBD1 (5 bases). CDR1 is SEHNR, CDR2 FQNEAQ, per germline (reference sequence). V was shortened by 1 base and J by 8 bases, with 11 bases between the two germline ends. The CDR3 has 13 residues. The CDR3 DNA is TGTGCCAGCAGCTTAGAAGAGGGGAGAGGCTACACCTTC. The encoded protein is CASSLEEGRGYTF.

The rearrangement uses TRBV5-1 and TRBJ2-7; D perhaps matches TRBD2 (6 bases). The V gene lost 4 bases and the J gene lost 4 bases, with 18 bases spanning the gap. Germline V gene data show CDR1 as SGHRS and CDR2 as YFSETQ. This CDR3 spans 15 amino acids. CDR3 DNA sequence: TGCGCCAGCAGCCTGGGTCAGGGAGGATGGTACGAGCAGTACTTC. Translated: CASSLGQGGWYEQYF.

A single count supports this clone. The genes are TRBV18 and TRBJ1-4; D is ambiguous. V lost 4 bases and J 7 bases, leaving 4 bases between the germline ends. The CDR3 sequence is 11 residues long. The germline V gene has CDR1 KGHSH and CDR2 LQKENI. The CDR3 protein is CASSRGEKLFF. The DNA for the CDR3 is TGTGCCAGCTCACGGGGTGAAAAACTGTTTTTT.

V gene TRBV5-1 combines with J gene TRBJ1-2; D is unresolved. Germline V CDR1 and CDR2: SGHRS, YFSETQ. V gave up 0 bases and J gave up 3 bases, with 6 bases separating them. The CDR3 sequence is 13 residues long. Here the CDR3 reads CASSLEIHYGYTF. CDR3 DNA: TGCGCCAGCAGCTTGGAAATCCACTATGGCTACACCTTC.

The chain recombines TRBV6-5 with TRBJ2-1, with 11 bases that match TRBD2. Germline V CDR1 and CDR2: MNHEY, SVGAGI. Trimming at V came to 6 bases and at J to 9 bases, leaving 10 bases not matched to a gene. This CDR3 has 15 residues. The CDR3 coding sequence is TGTGCCAGCAGGCATGGTAGCGGGAGGGCGGGTGAGCAGTTCTTC. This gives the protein CASRHGSGRAGEQFF.

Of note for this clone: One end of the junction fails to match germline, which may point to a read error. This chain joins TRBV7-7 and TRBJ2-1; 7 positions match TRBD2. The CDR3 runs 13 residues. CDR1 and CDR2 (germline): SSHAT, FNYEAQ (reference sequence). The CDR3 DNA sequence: TGTGCTAGCAGCCCTCTCGAAGCGGGAAAAAAGTTCTTC. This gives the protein CASSPLEAGKKFF.

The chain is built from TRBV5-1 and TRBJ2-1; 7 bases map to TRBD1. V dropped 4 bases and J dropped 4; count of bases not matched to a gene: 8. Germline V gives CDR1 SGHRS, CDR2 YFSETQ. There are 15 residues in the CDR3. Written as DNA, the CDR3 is TGCGCCAGCAGCAAGGGGGCAGGCACATACAATGAGCAGTTCTTC. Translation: CASSKGAGTYNEQFF.